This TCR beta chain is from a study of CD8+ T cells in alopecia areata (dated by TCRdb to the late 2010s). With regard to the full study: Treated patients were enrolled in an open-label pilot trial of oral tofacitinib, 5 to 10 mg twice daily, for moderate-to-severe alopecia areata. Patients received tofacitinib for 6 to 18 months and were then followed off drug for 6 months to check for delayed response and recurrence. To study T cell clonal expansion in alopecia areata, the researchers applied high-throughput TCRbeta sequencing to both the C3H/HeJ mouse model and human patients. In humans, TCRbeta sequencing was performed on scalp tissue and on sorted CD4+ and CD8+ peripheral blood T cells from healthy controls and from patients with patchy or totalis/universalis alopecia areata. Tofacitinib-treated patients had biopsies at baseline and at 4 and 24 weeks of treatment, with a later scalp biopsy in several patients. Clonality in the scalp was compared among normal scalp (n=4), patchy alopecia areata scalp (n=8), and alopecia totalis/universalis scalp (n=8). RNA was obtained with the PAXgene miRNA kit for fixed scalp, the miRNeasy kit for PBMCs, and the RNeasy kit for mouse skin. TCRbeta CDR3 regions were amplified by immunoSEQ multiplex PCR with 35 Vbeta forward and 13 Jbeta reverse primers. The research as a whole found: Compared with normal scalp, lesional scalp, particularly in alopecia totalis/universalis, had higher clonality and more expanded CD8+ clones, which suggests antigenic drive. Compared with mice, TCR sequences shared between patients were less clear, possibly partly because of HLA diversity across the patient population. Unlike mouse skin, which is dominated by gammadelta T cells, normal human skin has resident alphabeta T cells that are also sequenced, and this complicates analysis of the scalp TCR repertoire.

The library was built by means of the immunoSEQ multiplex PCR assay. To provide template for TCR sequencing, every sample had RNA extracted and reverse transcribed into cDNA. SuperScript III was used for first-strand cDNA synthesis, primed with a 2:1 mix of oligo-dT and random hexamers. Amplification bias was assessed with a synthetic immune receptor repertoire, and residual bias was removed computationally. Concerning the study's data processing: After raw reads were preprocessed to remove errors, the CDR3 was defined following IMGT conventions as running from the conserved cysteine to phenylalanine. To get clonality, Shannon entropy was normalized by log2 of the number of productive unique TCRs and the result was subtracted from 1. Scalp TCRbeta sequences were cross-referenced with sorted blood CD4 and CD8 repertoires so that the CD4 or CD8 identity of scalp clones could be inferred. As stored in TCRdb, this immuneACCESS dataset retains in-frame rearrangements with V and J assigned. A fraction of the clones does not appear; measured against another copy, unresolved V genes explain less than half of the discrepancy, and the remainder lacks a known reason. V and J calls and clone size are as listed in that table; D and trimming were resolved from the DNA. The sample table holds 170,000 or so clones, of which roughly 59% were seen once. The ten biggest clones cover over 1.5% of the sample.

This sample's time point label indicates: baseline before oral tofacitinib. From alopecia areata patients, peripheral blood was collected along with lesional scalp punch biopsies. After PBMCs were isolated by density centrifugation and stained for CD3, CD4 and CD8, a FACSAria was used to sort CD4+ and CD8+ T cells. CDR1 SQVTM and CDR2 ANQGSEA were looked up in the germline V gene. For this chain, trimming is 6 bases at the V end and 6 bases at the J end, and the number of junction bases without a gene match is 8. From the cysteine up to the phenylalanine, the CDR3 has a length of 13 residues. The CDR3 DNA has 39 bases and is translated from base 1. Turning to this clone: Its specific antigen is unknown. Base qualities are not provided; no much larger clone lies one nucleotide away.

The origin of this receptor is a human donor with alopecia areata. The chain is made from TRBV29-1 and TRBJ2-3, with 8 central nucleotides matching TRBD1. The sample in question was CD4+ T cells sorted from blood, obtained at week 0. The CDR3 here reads CSVRQGFGDTQYF. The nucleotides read TGCAGCGTCAGACAGGGGTTCGGGGATACGCAGTATTTT.